Presented here are 18 T cell receptor beta chains from one specimen sequenced in a study of vaccination and CD4 T cells after COVID-19. For these receptors, no antigen is known. Cultured CD4+ T cells had their DNA profiled by the Oncomine TCR Beta short-read assay. TCRdb used MiXCR to reprocess the PCR reads, holding one entry per CDR3 protein. The profile shows 10,000 or so distinct CDR3 sequences, roughly 52% of them singletons. The treatment was: approximately 9-day PBMC culture with coronavirus spike peptide pools or control peptides (ViraFEST assay). An unexposed donor provided the CD4+ T cells, which were collected before the COVID-19 pandemic (2011-2018). The sample taken for sequencing was CD4+ T cells from blood, cultured in vitro. These receptors all come from a human donor in good health.

Points on this clonotype: One end of the junction fails to match germline, which may point to a read error. The V call is TRBV7-2, the J call TRBJ2-3, with a weak D call TRBD2 (6 bases). The V gene's germline CDR1 is SGHTA and CDR2 FQGNSA. The length of the CDR3 is 16 residues. DNA of the CDR3: TGTGCCAGCAACTTAGCGGAAGGCCTTGGCACAGATACGCAGTATTTT. This translates into CASNLAEGLGTDTQYF.

Details on this clonotype: Its ends do not fully match the called genes, so a read error is possible. The V and J genes are TRBV12-3 or TRBV12-4 and TRBJ1-2; unclear D gene. CDR3 length: 11 residues. CDR3 in DNA: TGTGCCAGCAGTTTTTTGGATTCGGCATACTTC. It encodes CASSFLDSAYF.

The J gene is TRBJ2-2, the V gene TRBV19; 10 positions agree with TRBD2. The CDR3 is made up of 14 amino acids. Germline lookup yields CDR1 LNHDA and CDR2 SQIVND (reference sequence). With 6 bases clipped from V and 6 bases from J, the junction kept 4 bases outside the gene matches. CDR3 nucleotides: TGTGCCAGTAGCAGCGGGAGGGCGTCCGGGGAGCTGTTTTTT. Translated, it gives CASSSGRASGELFF. The variable domain in full, with the rest retrieved from reference TRBV19 and TRBJ2-2, is DGGITQSPKYLFRKEGQNVTLSCEQNLNHDAMYWYRQDPGQGLRLIYYSQIVNDFQKGDIAEGYSVSREKKESFPLTVTSAQKNPTAFYLCASSSGRASGELFFGEGSRLTVL.

This clonotype was detected only a few times. The V call is TRBV28, the J call TRBJ1-2; tentatively, D is TRBD1 (5 bases). Germline assignment: CDR1 MDHEN and CDR2 SYDVKM. CDR3 length: 17 residues. Trimming shortened V by 1 base and J by 2 bases, and 17 bases separated the two germline ends. Here the CDR3 reads CASSLFRGGRQNYGYTF. The CDR3, as DNA: TGTGCCAGCAGTTTATTTAGGGGCGGCCGTCAAAACTATGGCTACACCTTC.

The chain employs TRBV18 and TRBJ2-5; D possibly uses TRBD1 or TRBD2 (5 bases each). This CDR3 has 13 residues. V lost 6 bases, J lost 5 bases, and 13 bases lay in between. Germline V lookup: CDR1 KGHSH, CDR2 LQKENI. The CDR3 loop is CASSPDGAETQYF. Here the CDR3 DNA reads TGTGCCAGCTCGCCGGACGGGGCCGAGACCCAGTACTTC.

This clonotype occurred a few times. The chain couples TRBV28 to TRBJ1-2; D ambiguous. Looked up from germline, CDR1 is MDHEN and CDR2 is SYDVKM. CDR3 length: 12 amino acids. V was clipped by 3 bases and J by 3 bases, with 5 bases between them. The CDR3 DNA follows: TGTGCCAGCAGTTTGCAGGACTATGGCTACACCTTC. As protein: CASSLQDYGYTF.

V usage is TRBV2 and J usage is TRBJ1-6; the match to TRBD1 covers 7 bases. V lost 6 bases and J lost 8; bases outside the gene matches: 10. Germline CDR1 reads SNHLY; CDR2 reads FYNNEI. The CDR3 extends over 15 amino acids. The chain's CDR3 is CASRLRTGLDSPLHF. In nucleotides, the CDR3 is TGTGCCAGCAGACTCCGGACAGGTTTAGATTCACCCCTCCACTTT.

This clonotype came up once. The rearrangement uses TRBV19 and TRBJ1-5; maybe TRBD1 (5 bases). The germline V gene encodes CDR1 LNHDA and CDR2 SQIVND (reference sequence). Trimming pared 1 base from V and 7 bases from J, leaving 11 bases between. The length of the CDR3 is 14 residues. The CDR3 protein is CASSIAGFGQPQHF. CDR3 nucleotides: TGTGCCAGTAGTATAGCAGGGTTCGGACAGCCCCAGCATTTT.

In its sample, this clonotype was seen a few times. Written as DNA, the CDR3 is TGTGCCACCAGTGATTTGGTGGGGGAGCAGTACTTC. It codes for CATSDLVGEQYF. The rearrangement links TRBV24-1 to TRBJ2-7; no firm D call. Looked up from germline, CDR1 is KGHDR and CDR2 is SFDVKD. V was trimmed by 0 bases and J by 7 bases, leaving 6 bases between them. The CDR3 covers 12 residues.

The chain employs TRBV28 and TRBJ1-1; possibly TRBD1 for D (5 bases). This CDR3 comprises 13 residues. Germline V lookup: CDR1 MDHEN, CDR2 SYDVKM. The chain's CDR3 is CLSTRVGGTEAFF. In DNA, the CDR3 is TGTCTATCAACTCGGGTTGGGGGGACTGAAGCTTTCTTT.

In its sample, this clonotype was seen once. The rearrangement links TRBV24-1 to TRBJ2-5; D is unresolved. CDR3 length: 14 residues. V shed 2 bases and J shed 5 bases, with 11 bases lying between them. Germline values: CDR1 KGHDR, CDR2 SFDVKD. DNA for the CDR3: TGTGCCACCAGTGATTCATGGGAAGGGGAGACCCAGTACTTC. The encoded protein is CATSDSWEGETQYF.

This CDR3 is CASSLGDRNYGYTF. The CDR3 DNA is TGCGCCAGCAGCTTGGGGGACAGGAACTATGGCTACACCTTC. The rearrangement joins TRBV5-1 to TRBJ1-2, with TRBD1 matching 8 bases. Germline trimming cut 0 bases from V and 2 bases from J; bases unmatched to any gene: 0. Germline loops: CDR1 SGHRS, CDR2 YFSETQ. There are 14 residues in the CDR3.

The CDR3 reads CASSQDRRYEQYF. CDR3 DNA: TGTGCCAGTAGTCAGGACAGAAGATACGAGCAGTACTTC. J is TRBJ2-7 and V is TRBV19; a possible D gene is TRBD1 (6 bases). The germline gives CDR1 LNHDA, CDR2 SQIVND (reference sequence). The CDR3 is 13 residues long. The V end lost 5 bases, the J end lost 4 bases, and 12 bases lay between the germline ends.

The V call is TRBV5-1, the J call TRBJ2-2, with TRBD2 identical over 10 bases. The ends lost 5 bases at V and 2 bases at J; junction bases unmatched: 3. The CDR3 length is 15 residues. CDR1 and CDR2 (germline): SGHRS, YFSETQ. The CDR3 is CASRRTSGNTGELFF. CDR3 DNA: TGCGCCAGCAGACGGACTAGCGGAAACACCGGGGAGCTGTTTTTT.

This clonotype occurred a few times. The rearrangement joins TRBV6-2 or TRBV6-3 to TRBJ1-1; TRBD1 aligns across 9 bases. The CDR3 spans 17 residues. Trimming removed 7 bases from V and 8 bases from J; junction bases left unmatched: 20. From germline, CDR1 is MNHEY and CDR2 SVGEGT. CDR3 protein: CASNTWRPTGGPAEAFF. The CDR3 coding sequence is TGTGCCAGCAACACTTGGCGGCCCACAGGGGGCCCCGCAGAAGCTTTCTTT.

The CDR3 DNA is TGTGCCAGCAGCTTGGAGTTGTCCAGGGGGCTTGCTGAAGCTTTCTTT. Protein product: CASSLELSRGLAEAFF. The chain combines TRBV5-4 with TRBJ1-1; 8 nucleotides match TRBD1. This CDR3 has 16 amino acids. Germline trimming cut 0 bases from V and 6 bases from J; bases unmatched to any gene: 10. Germline CDR1 and CDR2: SGHNT and YYREEE (reference sequence). Full variable domain (outside the CDR3, taken from reference TRBV5-4 and TRBJ1-1): ETGVTQSPTHLIKTRGQQVTLRCSSQSGHNTVSWYQQALGQGPQFIFQYYREEENGRGNFPPRFSGLQFPNYSSELNVNALELDDSALYLCASSLELSRGLAEAFFGQGTRLTVV.

V usage is TRBV6-2 or TRBV6-3 and J usage is TRBJ2-7, with 8 nucleotides matching TRBD1. The CDR3 runs to 15 residues. Germline CDR1 is MNHEY and CDR2 is SVGEGT. Trimming removed 1 base from V and 2 bases from J; junction bases left unmatched: 4. As DNA, the CDR3 is TGTGCCAGCAGTTACTATGGACAGGGAGCCTACGAGCAGTACTTC. It translates to CASSYYGQGAYEQYF.

The chain recombines TRBV6-2 or TRBV6-3 with TRBJ1-2, with D unclear. Germline V gene data show CDR1 as MNHEY and CDR2 as SVGEGT. The CDR3 consists of 12 residues. Between the trimmed V and J ends, which lost 9 bases and 2 bases, there was a span of 10 bases. CDR3 sequence reads: CASWTVNYGYTF. The CDR3 nucleotides are TGTGCCAGTTGGACGGTGAACTATGGCTACACCTTC.